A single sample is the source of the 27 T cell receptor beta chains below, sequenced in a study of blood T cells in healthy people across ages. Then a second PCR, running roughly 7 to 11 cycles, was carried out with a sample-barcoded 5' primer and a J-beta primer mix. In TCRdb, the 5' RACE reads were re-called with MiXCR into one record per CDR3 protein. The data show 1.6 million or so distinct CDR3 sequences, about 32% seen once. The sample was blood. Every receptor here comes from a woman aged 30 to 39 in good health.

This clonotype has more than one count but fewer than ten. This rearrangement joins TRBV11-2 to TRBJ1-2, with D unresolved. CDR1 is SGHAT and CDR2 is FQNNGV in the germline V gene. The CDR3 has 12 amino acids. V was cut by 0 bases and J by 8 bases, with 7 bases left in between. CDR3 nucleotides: TGTGCCAGCAGCTTAGATCACGGCGGCTACACCTTC. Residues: CASSLDHGGYTF.

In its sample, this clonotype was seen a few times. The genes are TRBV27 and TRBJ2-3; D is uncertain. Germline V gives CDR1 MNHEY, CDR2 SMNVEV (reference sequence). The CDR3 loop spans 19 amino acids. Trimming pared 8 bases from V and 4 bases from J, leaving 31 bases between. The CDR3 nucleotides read TGTGCCAGCTCTCTATGGAAGATGTCCGGCATACATAAAGCAGATACGCAGTATTTT. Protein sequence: CASSLWKMSGIHKADTQYF.

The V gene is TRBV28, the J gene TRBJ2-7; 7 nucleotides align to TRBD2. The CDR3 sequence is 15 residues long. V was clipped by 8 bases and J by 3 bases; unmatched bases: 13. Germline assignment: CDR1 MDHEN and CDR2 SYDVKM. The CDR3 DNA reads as TGTGCCAGCGCCCAACCCGCGGGAGTGAACTACGAGCAGTACTTC. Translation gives CASAQPAGVNYEQYF.

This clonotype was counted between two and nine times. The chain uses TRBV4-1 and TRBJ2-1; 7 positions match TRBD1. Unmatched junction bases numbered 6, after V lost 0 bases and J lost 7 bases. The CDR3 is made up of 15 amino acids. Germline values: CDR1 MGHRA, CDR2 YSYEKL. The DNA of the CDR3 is TGCGCCAGCAGCCAAGATGGGAACAGGGGTAATGAGCAGTTCTTC. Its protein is CASSQDGNRGNEQFF.

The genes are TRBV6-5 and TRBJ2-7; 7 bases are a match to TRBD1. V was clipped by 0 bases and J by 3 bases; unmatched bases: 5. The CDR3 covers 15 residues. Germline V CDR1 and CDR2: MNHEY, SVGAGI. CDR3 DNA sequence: TGTGCCAGCAGTTACTCGACAGGGTATGTCTACGAGCAGTACTTC. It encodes CASSYSTGYVYEQYF.

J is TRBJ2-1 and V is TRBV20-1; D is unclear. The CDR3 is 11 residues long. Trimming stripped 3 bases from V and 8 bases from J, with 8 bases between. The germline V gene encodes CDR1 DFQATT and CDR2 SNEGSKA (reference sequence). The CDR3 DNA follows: TGCAGTGCTAGTATTATGGATGAGCAGTTCTTC. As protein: CSASIMDEQFF.

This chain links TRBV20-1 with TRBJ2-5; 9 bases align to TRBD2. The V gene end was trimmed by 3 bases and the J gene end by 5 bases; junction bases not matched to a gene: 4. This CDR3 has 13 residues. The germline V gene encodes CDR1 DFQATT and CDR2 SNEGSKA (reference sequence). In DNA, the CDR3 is TGCAGTGCTAGGCGGGGGGGCCTGGAGACCCAGTACTTC. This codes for CSARRGGLETQYF.

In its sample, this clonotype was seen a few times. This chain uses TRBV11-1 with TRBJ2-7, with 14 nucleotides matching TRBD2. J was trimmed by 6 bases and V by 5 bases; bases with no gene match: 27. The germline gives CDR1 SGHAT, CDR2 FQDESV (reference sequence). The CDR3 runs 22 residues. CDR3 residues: CASSPRTVGGTSGSSSTREQYF. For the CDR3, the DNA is TGTGCCAGCAGCCCCCGAACAGTGGGGGGGACTAGCGGGAGCAGTTCGACACGCGAGCAGTACTTC. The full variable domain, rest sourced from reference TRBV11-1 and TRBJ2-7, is EAEVAQSPRYKITEKSQAVAFWCDPISGHATLYWYRQILGQGPELLVQFQDESVVDDSQLPKDRFSAERLKGVDSTLKIQPAELGDSAMYLCASSPRTVGGTSGSSSTREQYFGPGTRLTVT.

The CDR3 spells CSGGRETYNEQFF. The CDR3 nucleotides read TGCAGTGGGGGGAGGGAAACATACAATGAGCAGTTCTTC. The V gene is TRBV20-1, the J gene TRBJ2-1; 7 nucleotides align to TRBD2. J gave up 4 bases and V 7 bases, and 7 bases lay outside the gene matches. The CDR3 runs 13 residues. Germline CDR1 reads DFQATT; CDR2 reads SNEGSKA (reference sequence).

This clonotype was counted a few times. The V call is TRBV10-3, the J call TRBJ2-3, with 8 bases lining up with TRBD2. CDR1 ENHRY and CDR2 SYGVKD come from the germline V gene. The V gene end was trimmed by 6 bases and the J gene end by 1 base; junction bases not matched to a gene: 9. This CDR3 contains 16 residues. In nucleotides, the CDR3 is TGTGCCATCAGCGGGGGGGGCGGGGTTGGCACAGATACGCAGTATTTT. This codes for CAISGGGGVGTDTQYF.

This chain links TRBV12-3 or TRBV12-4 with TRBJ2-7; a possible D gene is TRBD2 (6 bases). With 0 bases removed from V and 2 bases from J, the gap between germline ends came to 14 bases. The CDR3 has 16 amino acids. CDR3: CASSLAPGLGAYEQYF. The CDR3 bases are TGTGCCAGCAGTTTAGCGCCGGGACTGGGAGCCTACGAGCAGTACTTC.

DNA of the CDR3: TGTGCCACAAGCGGGAGGTTGAACACCGGGGAGCTGTTTTTT. This codes for CATSGRLNTGELFF. The chain combines TRBV2 with TRBJ2-2, with 9 nucleotides matching TRBD2. Germline loops: CDR1 SNHLY, CDR2 FYNNEI. V trimming: 10 bases; J trimming: 1 base; junction bases outside the gene matches: 4. The CDR3 is 14 residues long.

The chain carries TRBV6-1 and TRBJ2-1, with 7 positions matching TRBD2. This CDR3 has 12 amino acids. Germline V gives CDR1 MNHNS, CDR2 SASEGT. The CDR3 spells CTNGGIYNEQFF. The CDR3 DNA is TGTACCAACGGGGGGATATACAATGAGCAGTTCTTC.

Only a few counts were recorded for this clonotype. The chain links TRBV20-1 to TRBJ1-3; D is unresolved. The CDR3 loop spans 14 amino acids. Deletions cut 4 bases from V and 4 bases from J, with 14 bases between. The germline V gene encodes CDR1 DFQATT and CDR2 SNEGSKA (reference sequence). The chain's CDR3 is CSAKTPLAGNTIYF. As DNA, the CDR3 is TGCAGTGCTAAGACGCCTCTGGCGGGAAACACCATATATTTT.

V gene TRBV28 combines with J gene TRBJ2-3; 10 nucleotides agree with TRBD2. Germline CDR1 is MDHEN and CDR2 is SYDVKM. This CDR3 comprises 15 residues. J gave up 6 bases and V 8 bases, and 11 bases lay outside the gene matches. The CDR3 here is CASEEEREGLDTQYF. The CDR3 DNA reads TGTGCCAGCGAGGAGGAGCGGGAGGGCCTTGATACGCAGTATTTT.

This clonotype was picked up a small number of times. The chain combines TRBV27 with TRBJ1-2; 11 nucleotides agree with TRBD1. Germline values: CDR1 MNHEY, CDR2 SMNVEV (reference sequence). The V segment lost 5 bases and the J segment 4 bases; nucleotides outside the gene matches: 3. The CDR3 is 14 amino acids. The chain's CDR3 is CASSGQGAGYGYTF. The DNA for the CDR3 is TGTGCCAGCAGTGGACAGGGGGCGGGCTATGGCTACACCTTC.

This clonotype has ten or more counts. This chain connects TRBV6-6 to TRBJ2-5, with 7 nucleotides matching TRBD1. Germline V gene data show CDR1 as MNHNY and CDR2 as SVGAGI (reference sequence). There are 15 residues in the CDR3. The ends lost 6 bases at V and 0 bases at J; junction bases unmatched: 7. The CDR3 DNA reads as TGTGCCAGCAGCATTAACAGGGGTTACCAAGAGACCCAGTACTTC. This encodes CASSINRGYQETQYF.

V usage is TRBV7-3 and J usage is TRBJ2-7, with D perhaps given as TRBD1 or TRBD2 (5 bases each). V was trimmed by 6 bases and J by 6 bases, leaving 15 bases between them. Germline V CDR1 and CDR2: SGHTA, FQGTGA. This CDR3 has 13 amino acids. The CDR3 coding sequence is TGTGCCAGCAGTCGACAGCGGAGGAGCGAGCAGTACTTC. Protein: CASSRQRRSEQYF. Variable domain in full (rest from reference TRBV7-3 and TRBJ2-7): GAGVSQTPSNKVTEKGKYVELRCDPISGHTALYWYRQSLGQGPEFLIYFQGTGAADDSGLPNDRFFAVRPEGSVSTLKIQRTERGDSAVYLCASSRQRRSEQYFGPGTRLTVT.

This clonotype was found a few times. The CDR3 sequence: CASSPRATGYEQYF. The CDR3 DNA follows: TGTGCCAGCAGCCCCAGGGCGACGGGTTACGAGCAGTACTTC. The rearrangement links TRBV9 to TRBJ2-7; D possibly corresponds to TRBD1 (5 bases). Trimming stripped 4 bases from V and 4 bases from J, with 15 bases between. This CDR3 contains 14 residues. The germline V gene encodes CDR1 SGDLS and CDR2 YYNGEE.

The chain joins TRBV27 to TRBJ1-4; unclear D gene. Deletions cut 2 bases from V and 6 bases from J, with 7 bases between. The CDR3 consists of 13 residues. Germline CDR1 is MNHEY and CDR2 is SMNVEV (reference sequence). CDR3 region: CASSLRFYEKLFF. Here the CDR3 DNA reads TGTGCCAGCAGTTTAAGATTCTATGAAAAACTGTTTTTT.

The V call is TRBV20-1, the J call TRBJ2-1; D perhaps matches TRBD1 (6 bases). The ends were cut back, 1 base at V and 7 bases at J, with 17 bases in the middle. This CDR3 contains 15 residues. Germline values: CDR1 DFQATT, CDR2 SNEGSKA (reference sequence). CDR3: CSARVGGAAWNEQFF. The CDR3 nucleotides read TGCAGTGCTAGAGTAGGGGGAGCAGCTTGGAATGAGCAGTTCTTC.

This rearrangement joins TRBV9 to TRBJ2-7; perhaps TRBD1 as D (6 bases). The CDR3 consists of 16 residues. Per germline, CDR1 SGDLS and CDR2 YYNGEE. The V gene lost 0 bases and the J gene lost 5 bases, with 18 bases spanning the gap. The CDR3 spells CASSVADGTQGDEQYF. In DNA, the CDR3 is TGTGCCAGCAGCGTAGCTGACGGGACACAAGGAGACGAGCAGTACTTC.

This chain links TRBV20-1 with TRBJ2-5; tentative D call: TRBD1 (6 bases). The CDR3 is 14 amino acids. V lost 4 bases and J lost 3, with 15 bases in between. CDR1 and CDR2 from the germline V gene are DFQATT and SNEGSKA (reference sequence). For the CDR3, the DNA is TGCAGTGCTACCATAGGACAGTCTAAAGAGACCCAGTACTTC. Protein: CSATIGQSKETQYF.

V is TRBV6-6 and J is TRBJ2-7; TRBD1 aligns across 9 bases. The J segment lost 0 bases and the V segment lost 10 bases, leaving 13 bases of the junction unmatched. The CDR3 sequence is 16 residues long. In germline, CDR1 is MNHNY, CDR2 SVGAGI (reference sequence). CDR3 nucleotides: TGTGCCACCTCTAGGACAGGGGAGATTGGCTCCTACGAGCAGTACTTC. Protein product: CATSRTGEIGSYEQYF.

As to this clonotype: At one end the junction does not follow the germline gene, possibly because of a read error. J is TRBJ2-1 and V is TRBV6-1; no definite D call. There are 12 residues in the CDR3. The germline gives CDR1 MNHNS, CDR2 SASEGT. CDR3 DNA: TGTGCCGGCAGTTCTATCTACAATGAGCAGTTCTTC. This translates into CAGSSIYNEQFF.

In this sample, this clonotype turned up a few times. The CDR3 is CASSREASGPETQYF. The CDR3, as DNA: TGTGCCAGCAGCAGGGAGGCTAGTGGTCCGGAGACCCAGTACTTC. The chain is built from TRBV9 and TRBJ2-5; a possible D gene is TRBD2 (6 bases). Per the germline V gene, CDR1 is SGDLS and CDR2 is YYNGEE. The CDR3 totals 15 residues. Trimming cost V 4 bases and J 5 bases, with 18 bases left between them.

This CDR3 reads CASKNRGQGYEQYF. The CDR3 DNA reads as TGTGCCAGCAAGAACAGGGGACAGGGGTACGAGCAGTACTTC. This chain connects TRBV2 to TRBJ2-7, with TRBD1 identical over 10 bases. The ends lost 7 bases at V and 4 bases at J; junction bases unmatched: 7. Germline CDR1 SNHLY, CDR2 FYNNEI. CDR3 size: 14 residues.